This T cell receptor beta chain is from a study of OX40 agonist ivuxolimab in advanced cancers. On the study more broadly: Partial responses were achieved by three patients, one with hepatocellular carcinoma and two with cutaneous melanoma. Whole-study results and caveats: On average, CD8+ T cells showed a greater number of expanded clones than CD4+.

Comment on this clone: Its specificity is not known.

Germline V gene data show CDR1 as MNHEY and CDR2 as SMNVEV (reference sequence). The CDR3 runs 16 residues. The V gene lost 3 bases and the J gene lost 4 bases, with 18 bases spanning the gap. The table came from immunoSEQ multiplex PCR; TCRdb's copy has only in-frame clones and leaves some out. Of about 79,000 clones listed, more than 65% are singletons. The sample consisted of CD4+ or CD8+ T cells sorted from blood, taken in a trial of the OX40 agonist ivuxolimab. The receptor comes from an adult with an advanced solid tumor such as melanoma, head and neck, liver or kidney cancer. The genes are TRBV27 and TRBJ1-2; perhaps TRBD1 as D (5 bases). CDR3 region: CASSFLGASNIYGYTF. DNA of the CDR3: TGTGCCAGCAGTTTCTTAGGGGCCTCTAATATCTATGGCTACACCTTC.